Presented here are 9 T cell receptor beta chains from one specimen sequenced in a study of T-cell memory formation after mild COVID-19. Via MiXCR, TCRdb re-called the 5' RACE reads, giving one row per CDR3 protein. Seen here are 100,000 to 150,000 distinct CDR3 sequences, about 6% observed once, and the top ten hold 2% to 2.5%. The sequenced sample was PBMCs or a T cell subset sorted from them (not recorded which). The source is an adult woman who had mild COVID-19 (a few samples of this study predate the infection). Cell type and time point are not known.

This clonotype was seen a handful of times. The J gene is TRBJ2-3, the V gene TRBV9, with D unresolved. There are 14 residues in the CDR3. The germline V gene has CDR1 SGDLS and CDR2 YYNGEE. V was shortened by 1 base and J by 4 bases, with 10 bases between the two germline ends. CDR3 DNA sequence: TGTGCCAGCAGCGTACTCCCGGGCGCAGATACGCAGTATTTT. It translates to CASSVLPGADTQYF. Supplemented by reference TRBV9 and TRBJ2-3, the full variable domain reads DSGVTQTPKHLITATGQRVTLRCSPRSGDLSVYWYQQSLDQGLQFLIQYYNGEERAKGNILERFSAQQFPDLHSELNLSSLELGDSALYFCASSVLPGADTQYFGPGTRLTVL.

V gene TRBV7-9 combines with J gene TRBJ1-5, with D unclear. This CDR3 has 12 amino acids. With 1 base removed from V and 11 bases from J, the gap between germline ends came to 9 bases. CDR1 SEHNR and CDR2 FQNEAQ come from the germline V gene (reference sequence). The CDR3 is CASSLGAQTQHF. The CDR3, as DNA: TGTGCCAGCAGCTTAGGGGCCCAGACCCAGCATTTT.

This clonotype was counted between two and nine times. The V gene is TRBV6-5, the J gene TRBJ1-3; possibly TRBD1 for D (5 bases). Germline values: CDR1 MNHEY, CDR2 SVGAGI. V was shortened by 0 bases and J by 0 bases, with 12 bases between the two germline ends. This CDR3 is built from 17 residues. This CDR3 reads CASSYSRQRFSGNTIYF. The CDR3 DNA reads TGTGCCAGCAGTTACTCGAGACAGCGTTTCTCTGGAAACACCATATATTTT.

This clonotype turned up a few times. This sequence joins TRBV4-3 and TRBJ2-7; D is uncertain. V shed 0 bases and J shed 1 base, with 7 bases lying between them. The CDR3 length is 14 residues. The germline CDR1 and CDR2 sequences are LGHNA and YSLEER. CDR3 protein: CASSQDSYSYEQYF. The CDR3 region has the DNA TGCGCCAGCAGCCAAGATAGCTATTCCTACGAGCAGTACTTC.

Turning to this clonotype: It may be a read error: a sequence one base away is much more abundant. V gene TRBV7-2 combines with J gene TRBJ1-1; possibly TRBD1 for D (5 bases). The germline CDR1 and CDR2 sequences are SGHTA and FQGNSA. The CDR3 sequence is 13 residues long. Trimming took off 5 bases at V and 1 base at J, with 8 bases between the two ends. The CDR3 is CASSTDRNTEAFF. CDR3 sequence (DNA): TGTGCCAGCAGCACAGACAGGAACACTGAAGCTTTCTTT.

This clonotype was seen only a few times. The chain couples TRBV27 to TRBJ1-2; 8 bases agree with TRBD1. J lost 7 bases, V lost 8 bases, and 6 bases had no gene match. The germline CDR1 and CDR2 sequences are MNHEY and SMNVEV (reference sequence). The CDR3 totals 12 residues. The DNA for the CDR3 is TGTGCCAGCCGGGACAGGTCCTCTGGCTACACCTTC. This sequence encodes CASRDRSSGYTF.

This clonotype was detected a few times. The chain combines TRBV15 with TRBJ2-1; possible D gene TRBD1, 6 bases. Per the germline V gene, CDR1 is LNHNV and CDR2 is YYDKDF (reference sequence). The CDR3 is made up of 14 amino acids. The germline V and J ends were trimmed by 5 bases and 7 bases, with 15 bases remaining between them. The CDR3 spells CATSAHHRDNEQFF. The CDR3 coding sequence is TGTGCCACCAGCGCCCACCACAGGGATAATGAGCAGTTCTTC.

This clonotype was observed a handful of times. This rearrangement joins TRBV20-1 to TRBJ1-2, with a weak D call TRBD1 (5 bases). V was cut by 1 base and J by 5 bases, with 23 bases left in between. From germline, CDR1 is DFQATT and CDR2 SNEGSKA (reference sequence). This CDR3 is built from 17 residues. CDR3 protein: CSARGGGWGSPSYGYTF. The CDR3 DNA reads TGCAGTGCTAGAGGCGGGGGATGGGGTTCGCCCTCTTATGGCTACACCTTC.

This clonotype was picked up a small number of times. A read error may produce the germline difference seen at one junction end. The chain is built from TRBV11-2 and TRBJ1-1; TRBD1 matches at 7 bases. The CDR3 extends over 15 amino acids. CDR1 and CDR2 (germline): SGHAT, FQNNGV. CDR3 DNA sequence: TGTGCCAGCAGCTTAGAAACAGGGGTGAACACTGAAGTTTTCTTT. Translating gives CASSLETGVNTEVFF.